The 26 T cell receptor beta chains listed next were all sequenced from one sample in a study of shared clonotypes between healthy human individuals. The table came from immunoSEQ multiplex PCR; TCRdb's copy has only in-frame clones and leaves some out. The sample lists roughly 1,500,000 clones, under 99% occurring once. The sequenced sample consisted of naive CD4+ T cells sorted from blood. The subset denotes: CD45RA+ positively selected. The receptors come from a man aged 30 to 45 in good health.

The chain recombines TRBV5-1 with TRBJ2-7, with D unresolved. V lost 4 bases, J lost 7 bases, and 24 bases lay in between. Per germline, CDR1 SGHRS and CDR2 YFSETQ. The CDR3 length is 16 residues. This CDR3 reads CASSPIRRPLFGEQYF. In DNA, the CDR3 is TGCGCCAGCAGCCCTATACGGCGGCCCCTCTTTGGAGAGCAGTACTTC.

V and J are TRBV7-2 and TRBJ2-1, with 11 bases matching TRBD2. Per the germline V gene, CDR1 is SGHTA and CDR2 is FQGNSA. This CDR3 has 15 amino acids. J lost 9 bases, V lost 5 bases, and 9 bases had no gene match. Here the CDR3 reads CASSQIAGGPGEQFF. In DNA, the CDR3 is TGTGCCAGCAGCCAAATAGCGGGAGGGCCGGGTGAGCAGTTCTTC. The complete variable domain, with remaining parts taken from reference TRBV7-2 and TRBJ2-1, reads GAGVSQSPSNKVTEKGKDVELRCDPISGHTALYWYRQSLGQGLEFLIYFQGNSAPDKSGLPSDRFSAERTGGSVSTLTIQRTQQEDSAVYLCASSQIAGGPGEQFFGPGTRLTVL.

J is TRBJ1-2 and V is TRBV7-2; D is undetermined. Per germline, CDR1 SGHTA and CDR2 FQGNSA. CDR3 length: 15 amino acids. V dropped 1 base and J dropped 4 bases, with 13 bases sitting between them. The CDR3 DNA sequence: TGTGCCAGCAGCTTAGTGAGGGAGGGTAGCTATGGCTACACCTTC. Translating gives CASSLVREGSYGYTF.

V gene TRBV11-3 combines with J gene TRBJ2-2, with unresolved D. V lost 1 base, J lost 7 bases, and 4 bases lay in between. This CDR3 is built from 12 residues. Germline CDR1 SGHNT, CDR2 YENEEA. CDR3 in amino acids: CASSLVRGELFF. In DNA form, the CDR3 reads TGTGCCAGCAGCTTAGTTCGCGGGGAGCTGTTTTTT.

The V and J genes are TRBV9 and TRBJ2-7, with D possibly TRBD2 on 6 matching bases. V was cut by 3 bases and J by 4 bases, with 14 bases left in between. The germline V gene has CDR1 SGDLS and CDR2 YYNGEE. CDR3 length equals 14 residues. The CDR3 nucleotides read TGTGCCAGCAGCGCAGGACTATGGCCTTACGAGCAGTACTTC. Residues: CASSAGLWPYEQYF.

The V and J genes are TRBV10-3 and TRBJ2-7, with TRBD1 identical over 10 bases. CDR3 length: 13 amino acids. Germline trimming cut 6 bases from V and 6 bases from J; bases unmatched to any gene: 5. Germline CDR1 is ENHRY and CDR2 is SYGVKD. CDR3 sequence reads: CAISLDRGREQYF. The CDR3 DNA reads TGTGCCATCAGCTTAGACAGGGGGCGCGAGCAGTACTTC.

V and J are TRBV19 and TRBJ2-7; D perhaps matches TRBD1 (5 bases). This CDR3 region has 14 residues. CDR1 LNHDA and CDR2 SQIVND come from the germline V gene (reference sequence). V lost 3 bases, J lost 2 bases, and 11 bases lay in between. CDR3 loop: CASSIAWTTYEQYF. The DNA of the CDR3 is TGTGCCAGTAGTATTGCTTGGACAACCTACGAGCAGTACTTC. Filled out from reference TRBV19 and TRBJ2-7, the complete variable domain reads DGGITQSPKYLFRKEGQNVTLSCEQNLNHDAMYWYRQDPGQGLRLIYYSQIVNDFQKGDIAEGYSVSREKKESFPLTVTSAQKNPTAFYLCASSIAWTTYEQYFGPGTRLTVT.

The chain joins TRBV6-1 to TRBJ2-7, with 7 bases lining up with TRBD1. V was clipped by 6 bases and J by 3 bases; unmatched bases: 11. Germline CDR1 is MNHNS and CDR2 is SASEGT. This CDR3 is 15 amino acids long. The CDR3 sequence: CASSQFPGTDYEQYF. DNA of the CDR3: TGTGCCAGCAGCCAATTTCCCGGGACAGACTACGAGCAGTACTTC.

The genes are TRBV7-2 and TRBJ2-7; 7 bases align to TRBD2. The CDR3 sequence is 18 residues long. Germline trimming cut 4 bases from V and 6 bases from J; bases unmatched to any gene: 21. The germline V gene has CDR1 SGHTA and CDR2 FQGNSA. Here the CDR3 reads CASSSATPPTLAGVEQYF. CDR3 DNA sequence: TGTGCCAGCAGCTCCGCAACCCCCCCAACCCTGGCGGGAGTCGAGCAGTACTTC.

The chain has TRBV7-2 and TRBJ2-1; 9 bases align to TRBD1. The V gene end was trimmed by 5 bases and the J gene end by 14 bases; junction bases not matched to a gene: 7. The CDR3 has 12 residues. Germline assignment: CDR1 SGHTA and CDR2 FQGNSA. Here the CDR3 DNA reads TGTGCCAGCAGCCTATGGACAGGGGAGGAGTTCTTC. Translating it yields CASSLWTGEEFF.

The rearrangement uses TRBV2 and TRBJ2-7; 10 bases agree with TRBD2. The V segment lost 6 bases and the J segment 1 base; nucleotides outside the gene matches: 6. CDR3 length: 15 amino acids. Per the germline V gene, CDR1 is SNHLY and CDR2 is FYNNEI. CDR3 DNA sequence: TGTGCCAGCAGAATAGGACTAGCGGTATCCTACGAGCAGTACTTC. This translates into CASRIGLAVSYEQYF.

This chain uses TRBV9 with TRBJ2-7; 8 bases agree with TRBD1. V was clipped by 2 bases and J by 4 bases; unmatched bases: 8. The germline V gene has CDR1 SGDLS and CDR2 YYNGEE. CDR3 size: 15 residues. As DNA, the CDR3 is TGTGCCAGCAGCGTTGGGGCGGACAGGGCGTACGAGCAGTACTTC. This gives the protein CASSVGADRAYEQYF.

V usage is TRBV18 and J usage is TRBJ2-5, with TRBD1 matching 7 bases. This CDR3 has 17 residues. The trim removed 1 base at V and 1 base at J, leaving 9 bases unmatched. Germline-derived CDR1 and CDR2 are KGHSH and LQKENI. The CDR3 nucleotides are TGTGCCAGCTCACCACGGAATTCGGGACAGTCCCAAGAGACCCAGTACTTC. It translates to CASSPRNSGQSQETQYF.

The chain uses TRBV29-1 and TRBJ2-1, with TRBD2 identical over 11 bases. The germline V gene encodes CDR1 SQVTM and CDR2 ANQGSEA. This CDR3 region has 15 residues. Unmatched junction bases numbered 8, after V lost 1 base and J lost 9 bases. CDR3 bases: TGCAGCGTTGAAGCTGTAGCGGGAGGGCGGGGTGAGCAGTTCTTC. Translation gives CSVEAVAGGRGEQFF.

This clone appeared once. This chain uses TRBV6-1 with TRBJ2-7, with no clear D. V was shortened by 3 bases and J by 2 bases, with 8 bases between the two germline ends. The CDR3 runs 13 residues. Germline V gene data show CDR1 as MNHNS and CDR2 as SASEGT. CDR3 in DNA: TGTGCCAGCAGTGAGTACAGTCCCTACGAGCAGTACTTC. Amino acids: CASSEYSPYEQYF.

The chain joins TRBV7-8 to TRBJ1-4; TRBD1 is a possible D gene (5 bases). Germline V gene data show CDR1 as SGHVS and CDR2 as FQNEAQ. The CDR3 consists of 16 residues. Trimming took off 6 bases at V and 7 bases at J, with 21 bases between the two ends. The CDR3 region is CASSYPLGGVSEKLFF. The CDR3 bases are TGTGCCAGCAGTTACCCCCTCGGGGGGGTTAGTGAAAAACTGTTTTTT.

V gene TRBV15 combines with J gene TRBJ2-5; no clear D. V lost 0 bases and J lost 5, with 16 bases in between. The CDR3 is 16 residues long. The V gene's germline CDR1 is LNHNV and CDR2 YYDKDF (reference sequence). CDR3 region: CATSRDSNAKFETQYF. As DNA, the CDR3 is TGTGCCACCAGCAGAGATAGTAATGCGAAGTTCGAGACCCAGTACTTC.

The genes are TRBV11-2 and TRBJ2-2, with D uncertain. Between the trimmed V and J ends, which lost 4 bases and 3 bases, there was a span of 12 bases. This CDR3 has 15 amino acids. Germline CDR1 SGHAT, CDR2 FQNNGV. The CDR3, as DNA: TGTGCCAGCAGCTCCCCACTTGGCTACACCGGGGAGCTGTTTTTT. Amino acid sequence: CASSSPLGYTGELFF.

The chain has TRBV6-1 and TRBJ1-2, with a tentative D call TRBD1 (6 bases). Germline values: CDR1 MNHNS, CDR2 SASEGT. Trimming shortened V by 3 bases and J by 6 bases, and 23 bases separated the two germline ends. The CDR3 spans 17 residues. The CDR3 DNA is TGTGCCAGCAGTGACCACCAACCAAACAGGGAAGTCAATGGCTACACCTTC. Translated: CASSDHQPNREVNGYTF.

With regard to this clone: This sample also contains other DNA sequences that code for the same CDR3. This rearrangement joins TRBV5-4 to TRBJ1-1; 8 positions match TRBD1. The CDR3 is made up of 14 amino acids. CDR1 is SGHNT and CDR2 is YYREEE in the germline V gene (reference sequence). V gave up 4 bases and J gave up 2 bases; unmatched junction bases: 4. For the CDR3, the DNA is TGTGCCAGCAGCAGAGGACAGGGTAACACTGAAGCTTTCTTT. Its translation is CASSRGQGNTEAFF.

The V gene is TRBV7-9, the J gene TRBJ2-1; D might be TRBD1 (5 bases). There are 15 residues in the CDR3. Germline loops: CDR1 SEHNR, CDR2 FQNEAQ (reference sequence). Trimming cost V 1 base and J 5 bases, with 12 bases left between them. The CDR3 loop is CASSLVGWGHNEQFF. In DNA, the CDR3 is TGTGCCAGCAGCTTAGTGGGATGGGGCCACAATGAGCAGTTCTTC.

This clone was observed a single time. The V and J genes are TRBV7-2 and TRBJ1-5; D not resolved. Germline V gene sequence: CDR1 SGHTA, CDR2 FQGNSA. The V and J ends lost 5 bases and 2 bases respectively, with 13 bases between them. CDR3 length: 15 residues. As DNA, the CDR3 is TGTGCCAGCAGCCTCGAAGGGCAGCGCAATCAGCCCCAGCATTTT. Translating gives CASSLEGQRNQPQHF.

This chain connects TRBV5-5 to TRBJ2-7, with no clear D. Trimming stripped 0 bases from V and 0 bases from J, with 4 bases between. Germline V gives CDR1 SGHKS, CDR2 YYEKEE (reference sequence). This CDR3 spans 13 amino acids. Here the CDR3 reads CASSLGYSYEQYF. DNA for the CDR3: TGTGCCAGCAGCTTGGGGTACTCCTACGAGCAGTACTTC.

The chain links TRBV7-9 to TRBJ2-1, with 8 bases fitting TRBD1. The junction had 16 bases not matched to a gene; V was cut back by 3 bases and J by 12 bases. The CDR3 extends over 16 amino acids. Per germline, CDR1 SEHNR and CDR2 FQNEAQ (reference sequence). CDR3 residues: CASSFQRQGASAPQFF. The CDR3 nucleotides read TGTGCCAGCAGCTTTCAACGCCAGGGGGCCAGTGCCCCGCAGTTCTTC.

The V and J genes are TRBV7-2 and TRBJ1-4, with D possibly being TRBD1 (5 bases). The CDR3 covers 18 residues. Trimming left V 0 bases short and J 8 bases short, with 22 bases between. Germline V lookup: CDR1 SGHTA, CDR2 FQGNSA. CDR3 in amino acids: CASSLAVRDYQGGEKLFF. Written as DNA, the CDR3 is TGTGCCAGCAGCTTAGCGGTCCGGGACTACCAGGGAGGGGAAAAACTGTTTTTT.

J is TRBJ1-2 and V is TRBV18; D not resolved. The V gene lost 6 bases and the J gene lost 4 bases, with 12 bases spanning the gap. The CDR3 covers 13 residues. Per the germline V gene, CDR1 is KGHSH and CDR2 is LQKENI. The DNA of the CDR3 is TGTGCCAGCTCGGATGACGGTGGCTATGGCTACACCTTC. As protein: CASSDDGGYGYTF.